These 5 T cell receptor beta chains came from one sample sequenced in a study of blood T cell repertoires in COVID-19. Sequencing used immunoSEQ multiplex PCR; TCRdb keeps in-frame clones, though not all of them. This sample yields about 210,000 clones, of which 75% to 85% are seen a single time; roughly 8.7% belongs to the top ten. The sample taken for sequencing was PBMCs or T cells enriched from blood (not recorded which). Receptor source: a man in his forties who had recovered from COVID-19.

The genes are TRBV19 and TRBJ2-1; 12 bases map to TRBD1. This CDR3 spans 16 amino acids. J gave up 7 bases and V 7 bases, and 11 bases lay outside the gene matches. Looked up from germline, CDR1 is LNHDA and CDR2 is SQIVND (reference sequence). Here the CDR3 reads CASTPPGTGGFNEQFF. The CDR3 DNA reads as TGTGCCAGTACCCCACCCGGGACAGGGGGCTTTAATGAGCAGTTCTTC.

The CDR3, as DNA: TGTGCCAGTAGTATAGGAGGGGAGACCCAGTACTTC. This gives the protein CASSIGGETQYF. This chain uses TRBV19 with TRBJ2-5; possibly TRBD2 for D (5 bases). V dropped 1 base and J dropped 5 bases, with 5 bases sitting between them. Germline V gene lookup returns CDR1 LNHDA and CDR2 SQIVND (reference sequence). The CDR3 loop spans 12 amino acids.

The V and J genes are TRBV6-1 and TRBJ1-2; D is undetermined. Looked up from germline, CDR1 is MNHNS and CDR2 is SASEGT. The CDR3 loop spans 14 amino acids. Trimming left V 2 bases short and J 4 bases short, with 11 bases between. CDR3 DNA sequence: TGTGCCAGCAGTGAAACGCCGGTGATCTATGGCTACACCTTC. It specifies CASSETPVIYGYTF.

The rearrangement links TRBV29-1 to TRBJ1-1, with D uncertain. V was cut by 4 bases and J by 5 bases, with 11 bases left in between. Germline V gene data show CDR1 as SQVTM and CDR2 as ANQGSEA. This CDR3 has 12 amino acids. As DNA, the CDR3 is TGCAGCGTTGGATCATGGGAGACTGAAGCTTTCTTT. This gives the protein CSVGSWETEAFF.

The CDR3 coding sequence is TGTGCCAGCAGTTCCATTCGGGAGGGGTTTAATGGCTACACCTTC. Its protein product is CASSSIREGFNGYTF. The chain combines TRBV11-2 with TRBJ1-2, with D maybe TRBD1 (5 bases). V was shortened by 6 bases and J by 6 bases, with 20 bases between the two germline ends. Germline CDR1 and CDR2: SGHAT and FQNNGV. The CDR3 contains 15 residues.